Included here is one T cell receptor beta chain sequence, with context. Its antigen is not known. Profiling relied on immunoSEQ multiplex PCR, and the TCRdb table lists in-frame clones only, not all of them. The sample holds hundreds of thousands of clones; 80% are singletons and the top ten take 5% to 7%. The entry originates in a study of cytotoxic CD8 clonotypes in ibrutinib-treated CLL. For the study at large: Among patients, around 25 responded partially and 2 completely; roughly 14 then stayed remitted and some 12 progressed after median roughly 68 months. General study findings and limits: Ibrutinib response saw clonality rise, and progression saw it return toward baseline. For progressing versus sustained-remission patients, sampling times were not the same. Treatment saw public clonotypes, which were uncommon, either contract or stay stable.

The CDR3 consists of 13 residues. J was trimmed by 5 bases and V by 8 bases; bases with no gene match: 12. Germline values: CDR1 GTSNPN, CDR2 SVGIG (reference sequence). The sample here was PBMCs, taken before ibrutinib treatment. This TCR came from a human donor with chronic lymphocytic leukemia. The chain has TRBV30 and TRBJ2-7; 7 positions match TRBD1. The CDR3 protein is CAIDRDLQHEQYF. The DNA of the CDR3 is TGTGCCATAGACAGGGACCTCCAACACGAGCAGTACTTC.